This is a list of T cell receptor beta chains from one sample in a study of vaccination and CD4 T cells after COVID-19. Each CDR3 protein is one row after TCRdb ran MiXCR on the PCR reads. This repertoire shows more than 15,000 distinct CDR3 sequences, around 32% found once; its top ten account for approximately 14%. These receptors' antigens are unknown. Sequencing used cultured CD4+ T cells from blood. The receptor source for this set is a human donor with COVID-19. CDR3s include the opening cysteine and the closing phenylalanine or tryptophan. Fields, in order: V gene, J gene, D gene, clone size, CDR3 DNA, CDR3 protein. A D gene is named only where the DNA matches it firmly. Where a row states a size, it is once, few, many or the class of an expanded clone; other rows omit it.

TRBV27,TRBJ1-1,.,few,TGTGCCAGCAGTCCGTTGAGAGGGGCGGGGCTTGGGACTGAAGCTTTCTTT,CASSPLRGAGLGTEAFF
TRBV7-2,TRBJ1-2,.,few,TGTGCCAGCAGCGGCCCGGGGGACTATGGCTACACCTTC,CASSGPGDYGYTF
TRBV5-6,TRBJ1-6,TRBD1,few,TGTGCCAGCAGCCCGCCGGGACAGAACTTGAATTCACCCCTCCACTTT,CASSPPGQNLNSPLHF
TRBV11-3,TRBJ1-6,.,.,TGTGCCAGCAGCTTAGGCTTGGGCACCTTGAATTCACCCCTCCACTTT,CASSLGLGTLNSPLHF
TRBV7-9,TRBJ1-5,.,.,TGTGCCAGCAGCTTAGCAGGCGGGGGCAATCAGCCCCAGCATTTT,CASSLAGGGNQPQHF
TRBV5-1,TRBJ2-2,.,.,TGCGCCAGCAGCTTGGCCCCGGGGCAGCGAGACACCGGGGAGCTGTTTTTT,CASSLAPGQRDTGELFF
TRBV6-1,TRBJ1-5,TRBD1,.,TGTGCCAGCAGTGGGGACAGGAGAGGTAATCAGCCCCAGCATTTT,CASSGDRRGNQPQHF
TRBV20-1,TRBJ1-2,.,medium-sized,TGCAGTGCCCTAGCAGACAGCTTCGAAGGCTACACCTTC,CSALADSFEGYTF
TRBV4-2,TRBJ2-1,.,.,TGTGCCAGCAGCCGAACGGCGGGGATCCACAATGAGCAGTTCTTC,CASSRTAGIHNEQFF
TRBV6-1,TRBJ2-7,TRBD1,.,TGTGCCAGCAGTGAAGGGGGATGGGGGACAGGGTCCTACGAGCAGTACTTC,CASSEGGWGTGSYEQYF
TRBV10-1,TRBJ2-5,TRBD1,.,TGCGCCAGCAGTGCCCGACAGGGTGAGACCCAGTACTTC,CASSARQGETQYF
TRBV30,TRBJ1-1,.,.,TGTGCCTGGAGTCTTGACAGGAAGAACACTGAAGCTTTCTTT,CAWSLDRKNTEAFF
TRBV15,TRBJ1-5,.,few,TGTGCCACCAGCAGAGCGTCAAGGAGCAATCAGCCCCAGCATTTT,CATSRASRSNQPQHF
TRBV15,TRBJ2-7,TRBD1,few,TGTGCCACCAGCAGAGAGTGGGGACAGGCCTACGAGCAGTACTTC,CATSREWGQAYEQYF
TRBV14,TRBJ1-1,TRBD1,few,TGTGCCAGCAGCCCGTGGACAGGGGTGGCTTTCTTT,CASSPWTGVAFF
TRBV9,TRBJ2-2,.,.,TGTGCCAGCAGCGTCCAGGGGTCGAACACCGGGGAGCTGTTTTTT,CASSVQGSNTGELFF
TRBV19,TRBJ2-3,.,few,TGTGCCAGTAGTAAGCAGCGGGCTCACACAGATACGCAGTATTTT,CASSKQRAHTDTQYF
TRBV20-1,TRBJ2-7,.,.,TGCAGTGCTACCAGGGTCTTAGGCGAGCAGTACTTC,CSATRVLGEQYF
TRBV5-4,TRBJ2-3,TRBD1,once,TGTGCCAGCAGCTTGGGACAGGGGGTCTTAGATACGCAGTATTTT,CASSLGQGVLDTQYF
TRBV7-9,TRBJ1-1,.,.,TGTGCCAGCAGCTTAGGAACAGAGAACACTGAAGCTTTCTTT,CASSLGTENTEAFF
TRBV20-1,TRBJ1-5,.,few,TGCAGTGCCCGACAGTGGGGGGATAGCAATCAGCCCCAGCATTTT,CSARQWGDSNQPQHF
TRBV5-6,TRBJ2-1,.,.,TGTGCCAGCAGCTTCGGTCGGGGTCGGTTCTTC,CASSFGRGRFF
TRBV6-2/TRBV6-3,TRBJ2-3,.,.,TGTGCCAGCAGTCAAACCGGGGGAACTCAGTATTTT,CASSQTGGTQYF
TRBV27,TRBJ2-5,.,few,TGTGCCAGCGGCATAGCGGACAAAGAGACCCAGTACTTC,CASGIADKETQYF
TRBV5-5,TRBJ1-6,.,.,TGTGCCAGCAGCTTGGAGGACCCACGGCGATCACCCCTCCACTTT,CASSLEDPRRSPLHF
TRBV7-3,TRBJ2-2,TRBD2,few,TGTGCCAGCAGCTTCGACGGGGGGACCTACACCGGGGAGCTGTTTTTT,CASSFDGGTYTGELFF
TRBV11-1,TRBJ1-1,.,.,TGTGCCAGCAGCTCTGGACTGCCCAACACTGAAGCTTTCTTT,CASSSGLPNTEAFF
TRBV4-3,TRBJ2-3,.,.,TGCGCCAGCAGCCGCTTAGTCGGGAGCGCCGAGGATACGCAGTATTTT,CASSRLVGSAEDTQYF
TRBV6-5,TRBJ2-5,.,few,TGTGCCAGCAGTTACCCTAACGGGGCCCAGTACTTC,CASSYPNGAQYF
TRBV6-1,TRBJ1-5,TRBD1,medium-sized,TGTGCCAGCAGCCCGGGACAGGGATCACACCAGCCCCAGCATTTT,CASSPGQGSHQPQHF
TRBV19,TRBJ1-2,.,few,TGTGCCAGTAGTATAGATCTGCTCTCGGGCTATGGCTACACCTTC,CASSIDLLSGYGYTF
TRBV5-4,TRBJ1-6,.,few,TGTGCCAGCAGCGCAGAGACAGGAAGCAATTCACCCCTCCACTTT,CASSAETGSNSPLHF
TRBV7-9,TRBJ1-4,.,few,TGTGCCAGCAGCCCGGACAGTGAAAAACTGTTTTTT,CASSPDSEKLFF
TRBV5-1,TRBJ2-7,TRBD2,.,TGCGCCAGCAGCGTAGCGGGGGGATACGAGCAGTACTTC,CASSVAGGYEQYF
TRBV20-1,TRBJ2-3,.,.,TGCAGTGCTAGGTGGAAGACAGATACGCAGTATTTT,CSARWKTDTQYF
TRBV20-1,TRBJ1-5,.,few,TGCAGTGCTAGAGGACAGGCCCTAAGAGGGAATCAGCCCCAGCATTTT,CSARGQALRGNQPQHF
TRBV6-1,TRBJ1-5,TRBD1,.,TGTGCCAGCAGGGGAGGGACAGGGGGCTTCAATCAGCCCCAGCATTTT,CASRGGTGGFNQPQHF
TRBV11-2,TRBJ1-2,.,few,TGTGCCAGCAGCTTAGGGGGGGACTATGGCTACACCTTC,CASSLGGDYGYTF
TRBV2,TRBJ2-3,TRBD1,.,TGTGCCAGCAGTTTTGACAGGGTGTCGCCAGATACGCAGTATTTT,CASSFDRVSPDTQYF
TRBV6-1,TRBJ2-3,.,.,TGTGCCAGCAGTGAACAAGGGCGGCCCACAGATACGCAGTATTTT,CASSEQGRPTDTQYF
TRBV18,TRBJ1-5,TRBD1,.,TGTGCCAGCTCACCGGACAGGGGAGGCAATCAGCCCCAGCATTTT,CASSPDRGGNQPQHF
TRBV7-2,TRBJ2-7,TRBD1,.,TGTGCCAGCAGCACAACCGGGACAGGGGGCTATGAGCAGTACTTC,CASSTTGTGGYEQYF
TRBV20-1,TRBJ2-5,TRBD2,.,TGCAGTGCTAGAGCCGGCCACCTTGGGGGGGGGATACAAGAGACCCAGTACTTC,CSARAGHLGGGIQETQYF
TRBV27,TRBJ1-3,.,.,TGTGCCAGCAGTTTATTGCCTCTGGAGGCTGGAAACACCATATATTTT,CASSLLPLEAGNTIYF
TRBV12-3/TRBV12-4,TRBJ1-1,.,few,TGTGCCAGCAGCCCCCGAGGTTCTCGGACTGAAGCTTTCTTT,CASSPRGSRTEAFF
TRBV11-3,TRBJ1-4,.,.,TGTGCCAGCAGCTCCCAGGGAGTCAAAGGTGAAAAACTGTTTTTT,CASSSQGVKGEKLFF
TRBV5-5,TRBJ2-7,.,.,TGTGCCAGCAGCTTGGAGCGGCTAGCTTGGATCAACGAGCAGTACTTC,CASSLERLAWINEQYF
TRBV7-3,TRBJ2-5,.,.,TGTGCCAGCAGCCCGTCGATCACAACATCTCAGACCCAGTACTTC,CASSPSITTSQTQYF
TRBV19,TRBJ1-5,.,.,TGTGCCAGTAGCACCAGACACAGTGGCAATCAGCCCCAGCATTTT,CASSTRHSGNQPQHF
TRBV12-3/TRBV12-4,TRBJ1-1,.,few,TGTGCCAGCAGTTTTGTGGGGAACACTGAAGCTTTCTTT,CASSFVGNTEAFF
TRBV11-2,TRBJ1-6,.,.,TGTGCCAGCAGCTTAATAGTAGGGGATAATTCACCCCTCCACTTT,CASSLIVGDNSPLHF
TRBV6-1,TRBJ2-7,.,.,TGTGCCAGCAGTCGGAACGGCGGCGAGCAGTACTTC,CASSRNGGEQYF
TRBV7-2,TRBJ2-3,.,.,TGTGCCAGCAGCTTTCCTCTCGCCGGGATGAGCACAGATACGCAGTATTTT,CASSFPLAGMSTDTQYF
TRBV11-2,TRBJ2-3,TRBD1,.,TGTGCCAGCAGCTTAGGGACAGGGGTAGCGCAGTATTTT,CASSLGTGVAQYF